A single sample is the source of the 28 T cell receptor beta chains below, sequenced in a study of blood T cell repertoires in COVID-19. Clones were sequenced by immunoSEQ multiplex PCR, and TCRdb holds only the in-frame ones, with some missing. The table records about 180,000 clones, roughly 80% of them present only once. The source material was PBMCs or T cells enriched from blood (not recorded which). The receptor source for this set is a man aged 55 to 70 who had been exposed to COVID-19.

V and J are TRBV27 and TRBJ1-2, with 10 nucleotides matching TRBD1. Germline V gene sequence: CDR1 MNHEY, CDR2 SMNVEV (reference sequence). The CDR3 totals 16 residues. V was clipped by 0 bases and J by 7 bases; unmatched bases: 8. The CDR3 is CASSLSVTGGLGGYTF. The DNA for the CDR3 is TGTGCCAGCAGTTTATCGGTGACAGGGGGCTTAGGTGGCTACACCTTC.

The chain has TRBV29-1 and TRBJ2-1, with 9 bases that match TRBD2. V gave up 6 bases and J gave up 3 bases; unmatched junction bases: 6. The CDR3 is 14 amino acids. Germline CDR1 is SQVTM and CDR2 is ANQGSEA. In nucleotides, the CDR3 is TGCAGCGTAGCGGCTAGCGGGATCTACAATGAGCAGTTCTTC. This encodes CSVAASGIYNEQFF.

The chain recombines TRBV30 with TRBJ2-1; the D gene is possibly TRBD2 (5 bases). V was shortened by 2 bases and J by 5 bases, with 10 bases between the two germline ends. The CDR3 loop spans 13 amino acids. The germline gives CDR1 GTSNPN, CDR2 SVGIG (reference sequence). The CDR3 nucleotides read TGTGCCTGGAGTAGGCGGGTTGACAATGAGCAGTTCTTC. Translation gives CAWSRRVDNEQFF.

This clone was seen a few times. The chain carries TRBV28 and TRBJ2-5, with 9 bases lining up with TRBD1. The germline gives CDR1 MDHEN, CDR2 SYDVKM. The CDR3 loop spans 14 amino acids. J gave up 4 bases and V 6 bases, and 6 bases lay outside the gene matches. CDR3 sequence: CASRPTGGGETQYF. The DNA of the CDR3 is TGTGCCAGCAGGCCAACAGGGGGCGGAGAGACCCAGTACTTC.

The rearrangement links TRBV6-5 to TRBJ2-1; D ambiguous. This CDR3 comprises 13 residues. Germline CDR1 reads MNHEY; CDR2 reads SVGAGI. Trimming shortened V by 2 bases and J by 6 bases, and 8 bases separated the two germline ends. DNA of the CDR3: TGTGCCAGCAGTTACAGTAACTCCAATGAGCAGTTCTTC. This encodes CASSYSNSNEQFF.

The chain links TRBV21-1 to TRBJ2-5; no check of the table's D call, TRBD1, against the DNA was made. TRBV21-1 constitutes a pseudogene. This CDR3 contains 14 residues. The CDR3 is CASSGTGAQETQYF. The CDR3 bases are TGTGCCAGCAGCGGGACAGGGGCACAAGAGACCCAGTACTTC.

This chain connects TRBV7-2 to TRBJ1-4; D not resolved. Germline values: CDR1 SGHTA, CDR2 FQGNSA. The CDR3 covers 13 residues. Trimming took off 0 bases at V and 8 bases at J, with 7 bases between the two ends. The CDR3 coding sequence is TGTGCCAGCAGCTTAGCTGGGAGGGAAAAACTGTTTTTT. This codes for CASSLAGREKLFF.

V and J are TRBV6-5 and TRBJ1-2; 8 bases align to TRBD1. CDR1 and CDR2 from the germline V gene are MNHEY and SVGAGI. CDR3 length equals 14 residues. V shed 5 bases, J shed 5 bases, and the junction held 7 bases outside the gene matches. CDR3 bases: TGTGCCAGCAGTCCGGGACAGGCGTCGTATGGCTACACCTTC. Residues: CASSPGQASYGYTF.

V and J are TRBV5-4 and TRBJ2-5; 9 nucleotides match TRBD1. CDR1 and CDR2 (germline): SGHNT, YYREEE (reference sequence). This CDR3 region has 16 residues. The J segment lost 2 bases and the V segment lost 7 bases, leaving 12 bases of the junction unmatched. For the CDR3, the DNA is TGTGCCAGCCGATCGGGACAGGGCAAACTTCAAGAGACCCAGTACTTC. Protein product: CASRSGQGKLQETQYF.

The rearrangement links TRBV2 to TRBJ2-1, with D possibly TRBD2 on 6 matching bases. In germline, CDR1 is SNHLY, CDR2 FYNNEI. The CDR3 covers 13 residues. V was trimmed by 6 bases and J by 5 bases, leaving 11 bases between them. The DNA for the CDR3 is TGTGCCAGCAGACTTAGCGGCAACAATGAGCAGTTCTTC. Its translation is CASRLSGNNEQFF.

The CDR3: CASSGGGGEQYF. CDR3 sequence (DNA): TGTGCCAGCAGTGGGGGGGGAGGCGAGCAGTACTTC. J is TRBJ2-7 and V is TRBV27, with 7 bases that match TRBD2. This CDR3 has 12 residues. Germline loops: CDR1 MNHEY, CDR2 SMNVEV (reference sequence). V dropped 5 bases and J dropped 6; count of bases not matched to a gene: 4.

The chain couples TRBV6-1 to TRBJ1-5; a weak D match, TRBD1 (6 bases). Trimming took off 3 bases at V and 2 bases at J, with 11 bases between the two ends. Germline CDR1 MNHNS, CDR2 SASEGT. This CDR3 has 15 residues. The DNA of the CDR3 is TGTGCCAGCAGTGACCAGGGGCCGGGCAATCAGCCCCAGCATTTT. This encodes CASSDQGPGNQPQHF.

This clone has more than one count but fewer than ten. The rearrangement links TRBV7-3 to TRBJ2-3; 10 bases fit TRBD2. The germline V gene encodes CDR1 SGHTA and CDR2 FQGTGA. J was trimmed by 5 bases and V by 4 bases; bases with no gene match: 15. This CDR3 region has 18 residues. This CDR3 is CASSSSFSNSGGIDTQYF. CDR3 DNA: TGTGCCAGCAGCTCGAGTTTTAGCAATAGCGGGGGGATAGATACGCAGTATTTT.

The CDR3 nucleotides are TGTGCCAGCAGCGAAGCTCCCCTGTACGAGCAGTACTTC. It is translated as CASSEAPLYEQYF. The V and J genes are TRBV3-1 (or the pseudogene TRBV3-2) and TRBJ2-7; no clear D gene. Trimming stripped 5 bases from V and 4 bases from J, with 12 bases between. Germline CDR1 reads LGHDT; CDR2 reads YNNKEL (reference sequence). This CDR3 region has 13 residues.

This clone has a single count. The J gene is TRBJ1-2, the V gene TRBV5-4; unclear D gene. Germline values: CDR1 SGHNT, CDR2 YYREEE (reference sequence). The CDR3 has 15 residues. V dropped 4 bases and J dropped 0 bases, with 13 bases sitting between them. The CDR3 here is CASSPEADANYGYTF. For the CDR3, the DNA is TGTGCCAGCAGCCCGGAGGCAGACGCTAACTATGGCTACACCTTC.

The rearrangement joins TRBV3-1 (or the pseudogene TRBV3-2) to TRBJ2-2; 8 nucleotides line up with TRBD1. J gave up 7 bases and V 6 bases, and 10 bases lay outside the gene matches. The CDR3 is 15 residues long. Germline CDR1 is LGHDT and CDR2 is YNNKEL (reference sequence). This CDR3 is CASRTRTGLGGELFF. Here the CDR3 DNA reads TGTGCCAGCAGAACCCGGACAGGGTTGGGCGGGGAGCTGTTTTTT.

This sequence joins TRBV7-3 and TRBJ1-3; the match to TRBD1 covers 7 bases. CDR3 length: 16 amino acids. Germline V lookup: CDR1 SGHTA, CDR2 FQGTGA. The V and J ends lost 0 bases and 0 bases, in that order; junction bases with no gene match: 2. CDR3 coding DNA: TGTGCCAGCAGCTTAACGGGACAGATCTCTGGAAACACCATATATTTT. Translating gives CASSLTGQISGNTIYF.

This clone was observed a few times. V and J are TRBV11-3 and TRBJ1-3; no firm D call. The CDR3 has 11 residues. The germline gives CDR1 SGHNT, CDR2 YENEEA. The V and J ends lost 4 bases and 5 bases respectively, with 3 bases between them. This chain's CDR3 is CASSYRNTIYF. The DNA for the CDR3 is TGTGCCAGCAGCTACAGAAACACCATATATTTT.

The V and J genes are TRBV2 and TRBJ2-5; 7 bases are a match to TRBD2. V lost 5 bases to trimming and J lost 2 bases; unmatched junction nucleotides: 5. The germline V gene has CDR1 SNHLY and CDR2 FYNNEI. The length of the CDR3 is 14 residues. The CDR3 sequence is CASSPTSRQETQYF. For the CDR3, the DNA is TGTGCCAGCAGTCCGACTAGCCGTCAAGAGACCCAGTACTTC. Together with reference TRBV2 and TRBJ2-5, the CDR3 gives the full variable domain: EPEVTQTPSHQVTQMGQEVILRCVPISNHLYFYWYRQILGQKVEFLVSFYNNEISEKSEIFDDQFSVERPDGSNFTLKIRSTKLEDSAMYFCASSPTSRQETQYFGPGTRLLVL.

This rearrangement joins TRBV2 to TRBJ1-1; D is undetermined. This CDR3 region has 15 residues. V lost 4 bases and J 4 bases, leaving 16 bases between the germline ends. The V gene's germline CDR1 is SNHLY and CDR2 FYNNEI. The DNA for the CDR3 is TGTGCCAGCAGTGTGCTCGCGGGGTTCGTCACTGAAGCTTTCTTT. It codes for CASSVLAGFVTEAFF.

J is TRBJ2-1 and V is TRBV4-3, with TRBD1 matching 9 bases. The J segment lost 0 bases and the V segment lost 4 bases, leaving 1 base of the junction unmatched. CDR1 and CDR2 from the germline V gene are LGHNA and YSLEER. The CDR3 is 15 amino acids. The CDR3 spells CASSLTGGSYNEQFF. The DNA for the CDR3 is TGCGCCAGCAGCCTGACAGGGGGCTCCTACAATGAGCAGTTCTTC.

The chain carries TRBV11-2 and TRBJ1-6; 9 bases fit TRBD1. CDR1 is SGHAT and CDR2 is FQNNGV in the germline V gene. After removal of 5 bases from V and 11 bases from J, the junction contained 10 bases not matched to a gene. The CDR3 contains 15 residues. CDR3 amino acids: CASSEKPGQGAPLHF. Written as DNA, the CDR3 is TGTGCCAGCAGCGAAAAGCCGGGACAGGGTGCACCCCTCCACTTT. Full variable domain (rest looked up from reference TRBV11-2 and TRBJ1-6): EAGVAQSPRYKIIEKRQSVAFWCNPISGHATLYWYQQILGQGPKLLIQFQNNGVVDDSQLPKDRFSAERLKGVDSTLKIQPAKLEDSAVYLCASSEKPGQGAPLHFGNGTRLTVT.

This chain joins TRBV11-2 and TRBJ2-7; 9 nucleotides match TRBD1. Per the germline V gene, CDR1 is SGHAT and CDR2 is FQNNGV. The CDR3 spans 14 residues. The trim removed 5 bases at V and 1 base at J, leaving 3 bases unmatched. CDR3 DNA sequence: TGTGCCAGCAGCACTGGACAGGGGTCCTACGAGCAGTACTTC. Translating it yields CASSTGQGSYEQYF. Looking up the rest from reference TRBV11-2 and TRBJ2-7 gives the full variable domain: EAGVAQSPRYKIIEKRQSVAFWCNPISGHATLYWYQQILGQGPKLLIQFQNNGVVDDSQLPKDRFSAERLKGVDSTLKIQPAKLEDSAVYLCASSTGQGSYEQYFGPGTRLTVT.

The genes are TRBV19 and TRBJ2-1; 10 bases map to TRBD2. The length of the CDR3 is 18 residues. The V gene end was trimmed by 8 bases and the J gene end by 2 bases; junction bases not matched to a gene: 15. Germline CDR1 and CDR2: LNHDA and SQIVND (reference sequence). This CDR3 is CASAPGTSVHSTYNEQFF. CDR3 coding DNA: TGTGCCAGTGCGCCGGGGACTAGCGTCCACTCAACCTACAATGAGCAGTTCTTC.

The chain recombines TRBV11-2 with TRBJ1-1, with a possible D match to TRBD1 (5 bases). Germline CDR1 SGHAT, CDR2 FQNNGV. The CDR3 is made up of 15 amino acids. V was pared by 5 bases and J by 1 base, with 14 bases between. CDR3 residues: CASSPQGQTNTEAFF. The CDR3 DNA follows: TGTGCCAGCAGCCCCCAGGGCCAGACGAACACTGAAGCTTTCTTT. Full variable domain (missing parts from reference TRBV11-2 and TRBJ1-1): EAGVAQSPRYKIIEKRQSVAFWCNPISGHATLYWYQQILGQGPKLLIQFQNNGVVDDSQLPKDRFSAERLKGVDSTLKIQPAKLEDSAVYLCASSPQGQTNTEAFFGQGTRLTVV.

This sequence joins TRBV5-1 and TRBJ2-6; 8 bases fit TRBD1. J gave up 0 bases and V 0 bases, and 11 bases lay outside the gene matches. The CDR3 is made up of 20 amino acids. Germline loops: CDR1 SGHRS, CDR2 YFSETQ. The CDR3 DNA follows: TGCGCCAGCAGCTTGGTTTTCAGGGGGCGGGGCTCCTCTGGGGCCAACGTCCTGACTTTC. This codes for CASSLVFRGRGSSGANVLTF. The whole variable domain, remainder taken from reference TRBV5-1 and TRBJ2-6, is KAGVTQTPRYLIKTRGQQVTLSCSPISGHRSVSWYQQTPGQGLQFLFEYFSETQRNKGNFPGRFSGRQFSNSRSEMNVSTLELGDSALYLCASSLVFRGRGSSGANVLTFGAGSRLTVL.

Only a few counts were recorded for this clone. The chain couples TRBV6-5 to TRBJ2-7, with 7 positions matching TRBD2. The V gene end was trimmed by 6 bases and the J gene end by 2 bases; junction bases not matched to a gene: 7. This CDR3 region has 14 residues. The germline gives CDR1 MNHEY, CDR2 SVGAGI. Here the CDR3 reads CASRMGGGPYEQYF. The CDR3 DNA reads as TGTGCCAGCAGGATGGGGGGAGGGCCCTACGAGCAGTACTTC.

The V and J genes are TRBV7-2 and TRBJ2-5, with TRBD2 identical over 8 bases. In germline, CDR1 is SGHTA, CDR2 FQGNSA. J lost 5 bases, V lost 7 bases, and 12 bases had no gene match. The CDR3 is 15 amino acids. This CDR3 is CASTRVGGARETQYF. In DNA, the CDR3 is TGTGCCAGCACCCGCGTCGGGGGGGCGCGGGAGACCCAGTACTTC. The whole variable domain, remainder taken from reference TRBV7-2 and TRBJ2-5, is GAGVSQSPSNKVTEKGKDVELRCDPISGHTALYWYRQSLGQGLEFLIYFQGNSAPDKSGLPSDRFSAERTGGSVSTLTIQRTQQEDSAVYLCASTRVGGARETQYFGPGTRLLVL.